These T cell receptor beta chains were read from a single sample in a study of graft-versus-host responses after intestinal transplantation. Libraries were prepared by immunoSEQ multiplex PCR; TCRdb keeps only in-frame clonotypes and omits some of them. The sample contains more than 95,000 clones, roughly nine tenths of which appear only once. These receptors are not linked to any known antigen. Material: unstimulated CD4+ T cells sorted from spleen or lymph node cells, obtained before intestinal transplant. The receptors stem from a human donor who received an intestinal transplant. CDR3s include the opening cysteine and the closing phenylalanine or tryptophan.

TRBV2 CASRGSWLADDQYF
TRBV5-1 CASSMRESHNEQFF
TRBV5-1 CASTPPLAPSGANVLTF
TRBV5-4 CASSLVQENNEQFF
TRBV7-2 CASSPTFSSYNEQFF
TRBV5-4 CASSSGGTGSYNEQFF
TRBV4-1 CASSQVPGRANEKLFF
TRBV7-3 CASSLRFDSVPTSRAYEQYF
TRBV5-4 CASSLYLAGELGTQYF
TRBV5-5 CASSFWEFGDPPLHF
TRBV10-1 CASSERLGTDTQYF
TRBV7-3 CASSPGLRETQYF
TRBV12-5 CARQGSALHF
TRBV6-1 CASSAPALYNSPLHF
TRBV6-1 CASSGDRAGANVLTF
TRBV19 CASRSGGAGPGNTIYF